This TCR beta chain originates from a study of vaccination and CD4 T cells after COVID-19. Study-wide findings and caveats: Counts of SARS-CoV-2-reactive clonotypes had a median that went from around 19 to 38, a nonsignificant change.

Treatment given: approximately 9-day PBMC culture with coronavirus spike peptide pools or control peptides (ViraFEST assay). This clonotype showed up just a few times. Antigen: not known. The assay that was used to sequence DNA from cultured CD4+ T cells was the Oncomine TCR Beta short-read assay. MiXCR was run by TCRdb on the PCR reads, yielding one entry per CDR3 protein. The data hold about 17,000 distinct CDR3 sequences, with about a third observed a single time. The germline CDR1 and CDR2 sequences are DFQATT and SNEGSKA (reference sequence). This CDR3 is 13 amino acids long. V lost 0 bases and J 5 bases, leaving 11 bases between the germline ends.

The sequenced sample was cultured CD4+ T cells from blood. The rearrangement uses TRBV20-1 and TRBJ2-7, with D uncertain. The sequence came from a human donor with COVID-19. This CDR3 is CSARDQLRHEQYF. The DNA for the CDR3 is TGCAGTGCTAGAGATCAACTCCGGCACGAGCAGTACTTC.